The next 5 T cell receptor beta chains were all read from a single sample in a study of Ad26.COV2.S vaccination and SARS-CoV-2 variants. Repertoires were generated with immunoSEQ multiplex PCR, while TCRdb's copy carries only in-frame clones and drops some. The sample contains about 420,000 clones, around 87% of which appear only once. The treatment was: 15 to 20 received Ad26.COV2.S at low or high dose, single or two shots; roughly five received placebo; per-sample allocation not given. Sampling was done on day 63 after the first vaccine or placebo injection. The input for sequencing was peripheral blood, taken in a trial of Ad26.COV2.S vaccine versus placebo. The receptors were gathered from a person between 18 and 65 years old who received the Ad26.COV2.S COVID-19 vaccine or a placebo.

This chain joins TRBV3-1 (or the pseudogene TRBV3-2) and TRBJ2-7; 7 bases are a match to TRBD2. The germline CDR1 and CDR2 sequences are LGHDT and YNNKEL (reference sequence). With V trimmed by 11 bases and J by 6 bases, 10 bases remained unmatched. This CDR3 contains 12 residues. The CDR3 DNA follows: TGTGCCGTTGAAGCGGGGCTCGGCGAGCAGTACTTC. This sequence encodes CAVEAGLGEQYF.

CDR3 DNA sequence: TGTGCCAGCAGTTCTTGGACTACTCAAGAGACCCAGTACTTC. This sequence encodes CASSSWTTQETQYF. The rearrangement links TRBV28 to TRBJ2-5; the D gene is possibly TRBD2 (6 bases). The CDR3 covers 14 residues. Germline assignment: CDR1 MDHEN and CDR2 SYDVKM. V was shortened by 4 bases and J by 2 bases, with 11 bases between the two germline ends.

V usage is TRBV7-2 and J usage is TRBJ2-7, with a weak D call TRBD1 (6 bases). The CDR3 has 13 amino acids. CDR1 and CDR2 (germline): SGHTA, FQGNSA. Trimming left V 4 bases short and J 4 bases short, with 11 bases between. The CDR3 reads CASSWDIAYEQYF. CDR3 bases: TGTGCCAGCAGCTGGGACATCGCTTACGAGCAGTACTTC.

This chain links TRBV5-4 with TRBJ2-1; 7 positions agree with TRBD2. The CDR3 runs 13 residues. Germline CDR1 is SGHNT and CDR2 is YYREEE (reference sequence). V gave up 4 bases and J gave up 8 bases; unmatched junction bases: 6. The DNA of the CDR3 is TGTGCCAGCAGCCCGGGGACTAACGATGAGCAGTTCTTC. Translating it yields CASSPGTNDEQFF.

This chain joins TRBV7-9 and TRBJ1-3; no definite D call. Germline V gene lookup returns CDR1 SEHNR and CDR2 FQNEAQ (reference sequence). The CDR3 extends over 15 amino acids. V lost 4 bases to trimming and J lost 2 bases, with 12 bases between them. As DNA, the CDR3 is TGTGCCAGCAGCTCAAATGCAGGCCCTGGAAACACCATATATTTT. It translates to CASSSNAGPGNTIYF.